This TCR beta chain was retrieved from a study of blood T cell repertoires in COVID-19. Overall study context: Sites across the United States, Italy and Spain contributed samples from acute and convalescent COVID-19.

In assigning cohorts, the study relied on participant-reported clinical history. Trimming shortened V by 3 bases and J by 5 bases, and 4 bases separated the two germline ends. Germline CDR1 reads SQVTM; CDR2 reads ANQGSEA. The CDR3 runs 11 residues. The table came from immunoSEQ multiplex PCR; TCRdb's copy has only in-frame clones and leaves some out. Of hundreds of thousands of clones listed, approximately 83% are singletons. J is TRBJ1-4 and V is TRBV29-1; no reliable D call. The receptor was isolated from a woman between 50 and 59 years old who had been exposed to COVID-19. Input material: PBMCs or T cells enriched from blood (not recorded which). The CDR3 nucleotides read TGCAGCGTTGAGGCAAATGAAAAACTGTTTTTT. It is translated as CSVEANEKLFF.